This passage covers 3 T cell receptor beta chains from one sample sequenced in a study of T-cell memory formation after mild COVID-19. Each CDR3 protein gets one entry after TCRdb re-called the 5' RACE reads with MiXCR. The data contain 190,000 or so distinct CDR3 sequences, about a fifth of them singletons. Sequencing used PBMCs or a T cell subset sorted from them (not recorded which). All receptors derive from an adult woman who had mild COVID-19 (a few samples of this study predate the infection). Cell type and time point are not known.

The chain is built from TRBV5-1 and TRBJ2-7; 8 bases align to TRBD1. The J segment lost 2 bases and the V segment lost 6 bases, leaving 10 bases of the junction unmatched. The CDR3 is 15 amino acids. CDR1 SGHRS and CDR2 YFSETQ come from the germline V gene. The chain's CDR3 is CASTNGQGIPYEQYF. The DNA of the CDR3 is TGCGCCAGCACAAATGGACAGGGAATCCCCTACGAGCAGTACTTC.

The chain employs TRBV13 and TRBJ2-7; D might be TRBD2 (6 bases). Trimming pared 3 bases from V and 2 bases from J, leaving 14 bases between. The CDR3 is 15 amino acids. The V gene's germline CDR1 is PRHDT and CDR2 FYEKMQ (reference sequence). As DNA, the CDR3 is TGTGCCAGCAGCTTTGACGTGGAGGGCCCCTACGAGCAGTACTTC. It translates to CASSFDVEGPYEQYF.

The CDR3 coding sequence is TGTGCCACCAGTGACCTTAAGAACGGGGCGGAAAACAATGAGCAGTTCTTC. It yields the protein CATSDLKNGAENNEQFF. The V gene is TRBV24-1, the J gene TRBJ2-1, with D perhaps given as TRBD1 or TRBD2 (5 bases each). Trimming took off 4 bases at V and 5 bases at J, with 20 bases between the two ends. This CDR3 is built from 17 residues. Germline CDR1 KGHDR, CDR2 SFDVKD.